What follows are 27 T cell receptor beta chains derived from one specimen sequenced in a study of blood T cell repertoires in COVID-19. Data came from immunoSEQ multiplex PCR; TCRdb stores just in-frame clones and leaves some out. In the table there are about 73,000 clones, approximately 90% of which are singletons. The sample taken for sequencing was peripheral blood. These receptors were collected from a woman younger than 35 with acute or convalescent COVID-19.

V usage is TRBV11-2 and J usage is TRBJ1-1; no clear D gene. With 6 bases removed from V and 3 bases from J, the gap between germline ends came to 14 bases. The CDR3 is 14 amino acids. Germline CDR1 is SGHAT and CDR2 is FQNNGV. In DNA form, the CDR3 reads TGTGCCAGCAGATTCGGGTCAGAGGACACTGAAGCTTTCTTT. Protein: CASRFGSEDTEAFF.

The chain carries TRBV5-5 and TRBJ1-1; 10 bases align to TRBD1. The trim removed 2 bases at V and 5 bases at J, leaving 3 bases unmatched. The CDR3 is 14 amino acids. Germline V gene sequence: CDR1 SGHKS, CDR2 YYEKEE (reference sequence). The CDR3 nucleotides read TGTGCCAGCAGCTTTTTGGACAGGGGGACTGAAGCTTTCTTT. Protein product: CASSFLDRGTEAFF.

This clone showed up just once. The chain employs TRBV19 and TRBJ1-5, with a weak D call TRBD1 (5 bases). The CDR3 loop spans 15 amino acids. Germline V lookup: CDR1 LNHDA, CDR2 SQIVND (reference sequence). Trimming left V 8 bases short and J 0 bases short, with 14 bases between. The CDR3 spells CASQLEGDSNQPQHF. In DNA, the CDR3 is TGTGCCAGTCAACTGGAAGGGGATAGCAATCAGCCCCAGCATTTT. Based on the CDR3 plus reference TRBV19 and TRBJ1-5, the full variable domain is DGGITQSPKYLFRKEGQNVTLSCEQNLNHDAMYWYRQDPGQGLRLIYYSQIVNDFQKGDIAEGYSVSREKKESFPLTVTSAQKNPTAFYLCASQLEGDSNQPQHFGDGTRLSIL.

The chain employs TRBV11-2 and TRBJ1-1; D uncertain. This CDR3 is 15 amino acids long. Trimming stripped 1 base from V and 1 base from J, with 10 bases between. In germline, CDR1 is SGHAT, CDR2 FQNNGV. This CDR3 reads CASSLGGGANTEAFF. CDR3 in DNA: TGTGCCAGCAGCTTAGGAGGAGGAGCGAACACTGAAGCTTTCTTT.

The chain links TRBV27 to TRBJ1-2; D possibly corresponds to TRBD1 (5 bases). The germline V gene has CDR1 MNHEY and CDR2 SMNVEV (reference sequence). This CDR3 comprises 14 residues. Trimming removed 6 bases from V and 4 bases from J, with 15 bases in between. The CDR3 DNA follows: TGTGCCAGCAGCCGTCTAGGGGCTGGCTATGGCTACACCTTC. Translation: CASSRLGAGYGYTF.

The V call is TRBV11-2, the J call TRBJ1-2; tentatively, D is TRBD1 (5 bases). The CDR3 extends over 15 amino acids. Germline V gives CDR1 SGHAT, CDR2 FQNNGV. V was clipped by 1 base and J by 4 bases, with 13 bases between them. The CDR3 DNA sequence: TGTGCCAGCAGCTTAGCCAGGGCCCCGAGCTATGGCTACACCTTC. Its protein product is CASSLARAPSYGYTF.

The genes are TRBV5-1 and TRBJ1-5; D is uncertain. V dropped 4 bases and J dropped 4 bases, with 12 bases sitting between them. Germline CDR1 reads SGHRS; CDR2 reads YFSETQ. This CDR3 contains 14 residues. CDR3 nucleotide sequence: TGCGCCAGCAGCCCTACAGAGCAAAATCAGCCCCAGCATTTT. Amino acids: CASSPTEQNQPQHF.

J is TRBJ2-1 and V is TRBV7-8, with 12 nucleotides matching TRBD2. This CDR3 has 17 residues. Germline-derived CDR1 and CDR2 are SGHVS and FQNEAQ. J was trimmed by 1 base and V by 5 bases; bases with no gene match: 6. In DNA, the CDR3 is TGTGCCAGCAGCAGCGGGACTAGCGGGTCATCCTACAATGAGCAGTTCTTC. This encodes CASSSGTSGSSYNEQFF.

The rearrangement joins TRBV5-6 to TRBJ2-1, with TRBD2 identical over 9 bases. CDR3 size: 13 residues. Germline CDR1 and CDR2: SGHDT and YYEEEE. J lost 5 bases, V lost 3 bases, and 0 bases had no gene match. The chain's CDR3 is CASSWTSDNEQFF. In nucleotides, the CDR3 is TGTGCCAGCAGCTGGACTAGCGACAATGAGCAGTTCTTC.

This sequence joins TRBV14 and TRBJ2-3; TRBD2 matches 9 bases. Losses at the gene ends were 4 bases for V and 1 base for J; bases not matched to a gene: 3. From germline, CDR1 is SGHDN and CDR2 FVKESK. The CDR3 contains 15 residues. The CDR3: CASSLRTSGTDTQYF. For the CDR3, the DNA is TGTGCCAGCAGCCTTCGGACTAGCGGCACAGATACGCAGTATTTT.

The rearrangement uses TRBV6-6 and TRBJ1-4; 7 positions match TRBD1. CDR1 is MNHNY, CDR2 SVGAGI, per germline (reference sequence). This CDR3 is built from 13 residues. The trim removed 6 bases at V and 6 bases at J, leaving 4 bases unmatched. The chain's CDR3 is CASRTGRDEKLFF. The CDR3 DNA reads as TGTGCCAGCAGGACAGGGCGAGATGAAAAACTGTTTTTT.

The chain is built from TRBV19 and TRBJ1-4; 7 positions agree with TRBD1. CDR3 size: 14 residues. CDR1 and CDR2 from the germline V gene are LNHDA and SQIVND (reference sequence). V was clipped by 10 bases and J by 4 bases; unmatched bases: 9. The CDR3 coding sequence is TGTGCCACCCGAGGGGGCGCAGGTAATGAAAAACTGTTTTTT. Protein product: CATRGGAGNEKLFF.

The chain joins TRBV4-1 to TRBJ2-1; 12 bases line up with TRBD2. After removal of 3 bases from V and 4 bases from J, the junction contained 10 bases not matched to a gene. The CDR3 length is 18 residues. Germline V gene lookup returns CDR1 MGHRA and CDR2 YSYEKL. DNA of the CDR3: TGCGCCAGCAGCCAGGGTGCTAGCGGGAGGGCCCAGTACAATGAGCAGTTCTTC. It specifies CASSQGASGRAQYNEQFF.

This chain joins TRBV19 and TRBJ1-6; D remains unclear. Trimming removed 7 bases at V and 10 bases at J, with 17 bases between. The CDR3 consists of 14 residues. Germline-derived CDR1 and CDR2 are LNHDA and SQIVND (reference sequence). The CDR3 sequence: CASIREGVRSPLHF. The CDR3 DNA reads TGTGCCAGTATAAGGGAGGGAGTTAGGTCACCCCTCCACTTT. The whole variable domain, remainder taken from reference TRBV19 and TRBJ1-6, is DGGITQSPKYLFRKEGQNVTLSCEQNLNHDAMYWYRQDPGQGLRLIYYSQIVNDFQKGDIAEGYSVSREKKESFPLTVTSAQKNPTAFYLCASIREGVRSPLHFGNGTRLTVT.

CDR3 in amino acids: CASSKAGNTEAFF. The CDR3 DNA reads as TGTGCCAGCTCAAAAGCCGGGAACACTGAAGCTTTCTTT. This chain connects TRBV18 to TRBJ1-1; D remains unclear. V was shortened by 5 bases and J by 1 base, with 8 bases between the two germline ends. The germline V gene encodes CDR1 KGHSH and CDR2 LQKENI. The CDR3 is 13 amino acids. Combining the CDR3 with reference TRBV18 and TRBJ1-1 gives the whole variable domain NAGVMQNPRHLVRRRGQEARLRCSPMKGHSHVYWYRQLPEEGLKFMVYLQKENIIDESGMPKERFSAEFPKEGPSILRIQQVVRGDSAAYFCASSKAGNTEAFFGQGTRLTVV.

This chain uses TRBV2 with TRBJ2-2; 8 bases match TRBD1. The CDR3 covers 15 residues. V lost 6 bases and J lost 3; bases outside the gene matches: 6. Germline assignment: CDR1 SNHLY and CDR2 FYNNEI. As DNA, the CDR3 is TGTGCCAGCAGCGCTGACAGGGGCGACACCGGGGAGCTGTTTTTT. Translated: CASSADRGDTGELFF.

The chain has TRBV28 and TRBJ1-4; 7 bases match TRBD1. This CDR3 region has 13 residues. CDR1 and CDR2 from the germline V gene are MDHEN and SYDVKM. The junction had 6 bases not matched to a gene; V was cut back by 8 bases and J by 6 bases. CDR3 sequence reads: CASRDSRHEKLFF. CDR3 DNA sequence: TGTGCCAGCCGGGACAGTCGGCATGAAAAACTGTTTTTT.

This chain joins TRBV29-1 and TRBJ1-1, with unresolved D. Germline values: CDR1 SQVTM, CDR2 ANQGSEA. The V end was cut by 7 bases, the J end by 4 bases, with 16 bases between. CDR3 length: 13 amino acids. The DNA for the CDR3 is TGCAGCGGTGGGAGGACCTTGGGCACTGAAGCTTTCTTT. Translated: CSGGRTLGTEAFF.

This sequence joins TRBV7-6 and TRBJ2-1; 8 nucleotides line up with TRBD2. The J segment lost 6 bases and the V segment lost 1 base, leaving 8 bases of the junction unmatched. CDR1 and CDR2 (germline): SGHVS, FNYEAQ. This CDR3 comprises 16 residues. The CDR3 loop is CASSLVAGGNVNEQFF. DNA of the CDR3: TGTGCCAGCAGCTTAGTTGCGGGGGGTAACGTCAATGAGCAGTTCTTC.

The rearrangement uses TRBV2 and TRBJ2-2; D might be TRBD1 (5 bases). The CDR3 is 15 residues long. Germline CDR1 reads SNHLY; CDR2 reads FYNNEI. V lost 8 bases to trimming and J lost 0 bases, with 13 bases between them. The DNA for the CDR3 is TGTGCCAGCCAGACAGAGAACGCGAACACCGGGGAGCTGTTTTTT. Translated, it gives CASQTENANTGELFF.

The V call is TRBV5-1, the J call TRBJ2-5; D remains ambiguous. Trimming left V 0 bases short and J 5 bases short, with 8 bases between. Germline CDR1 reads SGHRS; CDR2 reads YFSETQ. The CDR3 spans 13 residues. The CDR3 sequence is CASSLALSETQYF. The CDR3 nucleotides are TGCGCCAGCAGCTTGGCGTTGAGTGAGACCCAGTACTTC.

The V call is TRBV12-3 or TRBV12-4, the J call TRBJ1-5; 7 bases align to TRBD1. The junction had 5 bases not matched to a gene; V was cut back by 5 bases and J by 7 bases. The CDR3 is made up of 13 amino acids. The CDR3 DNA reads as TGTGCCAGCAGTCGGGACAGTGGGCAGCCCCAGCATTTT. It codes for CASSRDSGQPQHF.

The chain combines TRBV10-3 with TRBJ1-1; 7 bases map to TRBD1. CDR1 and CDR2 (germline): ENHRY, SYGVKD. V lost 6 bases, J lost 1 base, and 5 bases stayed unmatched. This CDR3 spans 14 amino acids. The DNA of the CDR3 is TGTGCCATCAGCGGGGACAGAGCGAACACTGAAGCTTTCTTT. This encodes CAISGDRANTEAFF.

This chain connects TRBV3-1 (or the pseudogene TRBV3-2) to TRBJ2-3, with D possibly TRBD1 on 6 matching bases. The CDR3 runs to 16 residues. Trimming pared 0 bases from V and 0 bases from J, leaving 10 bases between. CDR1 and CDR2 from the germline V gene are LGHDT and YNNKEL (reference sequence). CDR3 loop: CASSQEYGQSTDTQYF. DNA of the CDR3: TGTGCCAGCAGCCAAGAGTACGGACAGAGCACAGATACGCAGTATTTT.

This clone came up once. The chain carries TRBV6-6 and TRBJ2-3; tentatively, D is TRBD2 (5 bases). V was shortened by 5 bases and J by 0 bases, with 9 bases between the two germline ends. The CDR3 is 14 amino acids. Germline-derived CDR1 and CDR2 are MNHNY and SVGAGI (reference sequence). The CDR3 reads CASSPRASTDTQYF. The CDR3 bases are TGTGCCAGCAGTCCGAGGGCGAGCACAGATACGCAGTATTTT.

Points on this clone: One junction end disagrees with the germline gene, perhaps due to a read error. The chain couples TRBV29-1 to TRBJ1-3; D gene ambiguous. The CDR3 contains 11 residues. Germline CDR1 SQVTM, CDR2 ANQGSEA. CDR3 in amino acids: CSVRSGNAIYF. Here the CDR3 DNA reads TGCAGCGTCCGGAGTGGAAACGCCATATATTTT.

The chain has TRBV18 and TRBJ2-3; TRBD2 is a possible D gene (5 bases). V dropped 4 bases and J dropped 6 bases, with 11 bases sitting between them. Germline V gene sequence: CDR1 KGHSH, CDR2 LQKENI. The CDR3 runs 13 residues. The CDR3 loop reads CASSHGSADTQYF. CDR3 DNA sequence: TGTGCCAGCTCACATGGGAGCGCCGATACGCAGTATTTT.